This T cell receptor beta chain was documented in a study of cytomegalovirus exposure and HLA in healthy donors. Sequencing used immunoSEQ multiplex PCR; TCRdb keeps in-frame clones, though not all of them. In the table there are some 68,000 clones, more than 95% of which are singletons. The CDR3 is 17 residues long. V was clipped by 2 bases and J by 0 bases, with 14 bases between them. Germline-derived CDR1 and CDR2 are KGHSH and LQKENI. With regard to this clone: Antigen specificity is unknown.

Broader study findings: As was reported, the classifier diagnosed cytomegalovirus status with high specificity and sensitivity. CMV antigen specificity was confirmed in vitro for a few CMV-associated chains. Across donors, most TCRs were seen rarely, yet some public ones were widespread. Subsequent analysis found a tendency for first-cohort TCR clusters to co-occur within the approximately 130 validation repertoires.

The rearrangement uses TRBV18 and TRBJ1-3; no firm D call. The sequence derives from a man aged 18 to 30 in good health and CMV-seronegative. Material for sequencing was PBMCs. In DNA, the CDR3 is TGTGCCAGCTCACCAACGTCAGGTTCAAGCTCTGGAAACACCATATATTTT. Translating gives CASSPTSGSSSGNTIYF. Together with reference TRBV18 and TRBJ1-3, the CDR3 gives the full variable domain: NAGVMQNPRHLVRRRGQEARLRCSPMKGHSHVYWYRQLPEEGLKFMVYLQKENIIDESGMPKERFSAEFPKEGPSILRIQQVVRGDSAAYFCASSPTSGSSSGNTIYFGEGSWLTVV.